These T cell receptor beta chains were read from a single sample in a study of shared T cell receptors in the human thymus. TCRdb keeps only in-frame clones here, not all; method: immunoSEQ multiplex PCR. The sample gives some 700,000 clones, approximately 83% of which show up once; over 0.008% is in the top ten. This sample was also put to use in a study of human thymus T cells.

The specimen was thymocytes. The receptor set was obtained from a girl under three years old with a congenital heart defect. The CDR3 runs from the conserved cysteine through the conserved F or W. The D gene is left open where the match is weak. Only part of the rows carry a size: once, few, many, or a class if the clone is expanded.

j_gene,v_gene,d_gene,abundance,CDR3aa,CDR3nt
TRBJ1-2,TRBV9,NA,NA,CASSQGGSYGYTF,TGTGCCAGCAGCCAAGGGGGAAGCTATGGCTACACCTTC
TRBJ1-3,TRBV28,TRBD1,NA,CASSLYGTGEADTIYF,TGTGCCAGCAGCCTATACGGGACAGGGGAGGCGGACACCATATATTTT
TRBJ1-6,TRBV15,NA,NA,CATSRADNSPLHF,TGTGCCACCAGCAGGGCAGATAATTCACCCCTCCACTTT
TRBJ1-2,TRBV5-1,NA,NA,CASSLVWQGNYGYTF,TGCGCCAGCAGCTTGGTCTGGCAGGGGAACTATGGCTACACCTTC
TRBJ2-1,TRBV21-1,NA,once,CASSSKGGRHNEQFF,TGTGCCAGCAGCTCAAAAGGGGGCAGGCACAATGAGCAGTTCTTC
TRBJ2-7,TRBV19,TRBD1,NA,CASSTSPTGGDSYEQYF,TGTGCCAGTAGCACATCTCCTACAGGGGGCGACTCCTACGAGCAGTACTTC
TRBJ2-5,TRBV6-5,NA,NA,CASSYFRGLTWYF,TGTGCCAGCAGTTATTTCAGGGGCCTAACCTGGTACTTC
TRBJ1-4,TRBV10-1,TRBD1,NA,CASSESGQGDEKLFF,TGCGCCAGCAGTGAGTCGGGACAGGGGGATGAAAAACTGTTTTTT
TRBJ2-5,TRBV5-1,NA,NA,CASRLRKPKVGGETQYF,TGCGCCAGCAGACTAAGAAAACCGAAAGTAGGAGGGGAGACCCAGTACTTC
TRBJ2-7,TRBV2,TRBD1,NA,CASRDRFLSQYF,TGTGCCAGCCGGGACAGGTTTTTGTCGCAGTACTTC
TRBJ1-1,TRBV5-1,TRBD1,NA,CASSPGQGGTEAFF,TGCGCCAGCAGCCCGGGACAGGGTGGCACTGAAGCTTTCTTT
TRBJ1-1,TRBV25-1,TRBD1,NA,CASSVQGVRNTEAFF,TGTGCCAGCAGTGTACAGGGGGTAAGGAACACTGAAGCTTTCTTT
TRBJ2-1,TRBV6-5,TRBD1,NA,CASSNRGALGDEQFF,TGTGCCAGCAGTAACAGGGGGGCCCTCGGGGATGAGCAGTTCTTC